These 18 T cell receptor beta chains were all obtained from the same sample, sequenced in a study of T cells in localized non-small cell lung cancer. TCRdb's copy holds only in-frame clones and misses some; the assay was immunoSEQ multiplex PCR. The table lists 30,000 to 45,000 clones, around nine tenths of them singletons. The sequences come from peripheral blood, collected before any cancer treatment. These receptors originate from a woman aged 35-75 years with stage I lung adenocarcinoma.

This CDR3 reads CASSDYNEQFF. The CDR3 bases are TGCGCCAGCAGTGATTACAATGAGCAGTTCTTC. This chain links TRBV10-2 with TRBJ2-1; no reliable D call. The CDR3 sequence is 11 residues long. Trimming cost V 3 bases and J 4 bases, with 1 base left between them. CDR1 WSHSY and CDR2 SAAADI come from the germline V gene.

On this clone itself: A junction end diverges from the germline sequence, so it may reflect a read error. The DNA for the CDR3 is TGTGCTAGCAGCTTAGATTGGGGCACCGGGGAGCTGTTTTTT. The encoded protein is CASSLDWGTGELFF. The chain combines TRBV7-7 with TRBJ2-2, with D hard to call. The CDR3 is 14 residues long. Germline-derived CDR1 and CDR2 are SSHAT and FNYEAQ (reference sequence).

The chain carries TRBV4-1 and TRBJ1-1, with unresolved D. The CDR3 spans 12 residues. Germline V gene lookup returns CDR1 MGHRA and CDR2 YSYEKL. V lost 4 bases to trimming and J lost 9 bases, with 12 bases between them. The CDR3 DNA sequence: TGCGCCAGCAGCCTTCTGGGAGACAAAGCTTTCTTT. It is translated as CASSLLGDKAFF.

The J gene is TRBJ2-1, the V gene TRBV7-3, with D perhaps TRBD1 (7 bases). From germline, CDR1 is SGHTA and CDR2 FQGTGA. The CDR3 runs to 15 residues. With 5 bases removed from V and 4 bases from J, the gap between germline ends came to 15 bases. The CDR3: CASSPQGGVYNEQFF. CDR3 DNA sequence: TGTGCCAGCAGCCCCCAGGGGGGAGTTTACAATGAGCAGTTCTTC.

The V call is TRBV11-2, the J call TRBJ2-2; the D gene is possibly TRBD1 (5 bases). Per germline, CDR1 SGHAT and CDR2 FQNNGV. The CDR3 is 15 residues long. The V and J ends lost 6 bases and 2 bases respectively, with 13 bases between them. In nucleotides, the CDR3 is TGTGCCAGCAGGGCCGCCGACAGCAACACCGGGGAGCTGTTTTTT. Its protein product is CASRAADSNTGELFF.

The chain has TRBV28 and TRBJ1-2; 8 positions agree with TRBD1. Losses at the gene ends were 11 bases for V and 0 bases for J; bases not matched to a gene: 5. Germline CDR1 reads MDHEN; CDR2 reads SYDVKM. This CDR3 is 13 amino acids long. Here the CDR3 reads CASDRVANYGYTF. DNA of the CDR3: TGTGCCTCGGACAGGGTAGCTAACTATGGCTACACCTTC.

The V gene is TRBV19, the J gene TRBJ1-2; 9 bases match TRBD1. In germline, CDR1 is LNHDA, CDR2 SQIVND (reference sequence). Trimming took 4 bases from V and 8 from J; bases not matched to a gene: 8. CDR3 length equals 14 residues. The CDR3 nucleotides read TGTGCCAGTAGTACGGACAGGGGAGCGGGAGGCTACACCTTC. Translated, it gives CASSTDRGAGGYTF.

The chain links TRBV21-1 to TRBJ1-2; the table gives TRBD1 as D, unverified against the DNA. TRBV21-1 is reported as a pseudogene. This CDR3 comprises 17 residues. DNA for the CDR3: TGTGCCAGCAGCCCCCAAACACCGCGACAGGCCCGCAATGGCTACACCTTC. Amino acid sequence: CASSPQTPRQARNGYTF.

The chain has TRBV5-4 and TRBJ2-5, with TRBD2 identical over 9 bases. The CDR3 is 15 amino acids. Unmatched junction bases numbered 7, after V lost 4 bases and J lost 3 bases. Looked up from germline, CDR1 is SGHNT and CDR2 is YYREEE (reference sequence). CDR3 sequence: CASSDLAGTKETQYF. The CDR3 region has the DNA TGTGCCAGCAGCGATCTAGCGGGGACCAAAGAGACCCAGTACTTC.

V and J are TRBV27 and TRBJ1-2, with D unresolved. Germline V gene lookup returns CDR1 MNHEY and CDR2 SMNVEV (reference sequence). The CDR3 runs 14 residues. Deletions cut 4 bases from V and 9 bases from J, with 18 bases between. CDR3 nucleotide sequence: TGTGCCAGCAGTTCCCTATCCAGGAAAGGCAGCTACACCTTC. It codes for CASSSLSRKGSYTF.

V usage is TRBV7-9 and J usage is TRBJ1-1; no firm D call. In germline, CDR1 is SEHNR, CDR2 FQNEAQ (reference sequence). V gave up 2 bases and J gave up 4 bases, with 5 bases separating them. The CDR3 spans 12 residues. The CDR3 DNA sequence: TGTGCCAGCAGCTTATTCTCCACTGAAGCTTTCTTT. Its protein product is CASSLFSTEAFF.

CDR3 sequence reads: CASSVTGTSLTDTQYF. The CDR3 DNA sequence: TGTGCCAGCAGCGTTACGGGGACTAGCCTTACAGATACGCAGTATTTT. J is TRBJ2-3 and V is TRBV9; 9 bases are a match to TRBD2. The CDR3 has 16 amino acids. Germline assignment: CDR1 SGDLS and CDR2 YYNGEE. J lost 3 bases, V lost 2 bases, and 7 bases had no gene match.

This clone was seen a few times. The rearrangement joins TRBV7-9 to TRBJ1-2, with 7 bases identical to TRBD1. Germline lookup yields CDR1 SEHNR and CDR2 FQNEAQ (reference sequence). The CDR3 is 14 amino acids. V dropped 2 bases and J dropped 3; count of bases not matched to a gene: 3. The CDR3, as DNA: TGTGCCAGCAGCTTAACCGACAGGGACTATGGCTACACCTTC. It is translated as CASSLTDRDYGYTF.

J is TRBJ2-5 and V is TRBV5-5; D gene uncertain. The germline V and J ends were trimmed by 2 bases and 0 bases, with 5 bases remaining between them. Germline CDR1 SGHKS, CDR2 YYEKEE (reference sequence). The CDR3 has 13 amino acids. The CDR3 bases are TGTGCCAGCAGCTTACTTTACCAAGAGACCCAGTACTTC. Amino acids: CASSLLYQETQYF.

V usage is TRBV28 and J usage is TRBJ1-1; D is unclear. Germline V gene sequence: CDR1 MDHEN, CDR2 SYDVKM. This CDR3 has 14 amino acids. V was clipped by 6 bases and J by 1 base, with 12 bases between them. CDR3 DNA sequence: TGTGCCAGCAGGGGGTCGGGTAGGAACACTGAAGCTTTCTTT. Translated, it gives CASRGSGRNTEAFF.

The chain carries TRBV21-1 and TRBJ1-4. TRBV21-1 has pseudogene status. This CDR3 has 15 residues. CDR3 sequence reads: CASSKEGSLREKLFF. The CDR3 DNA sequence: TGTGCCAGCAGCAAAGAGGGGAGCTTAAGGGAAAAACTGTTTTTT.

This chain links TRBV9 with TRBJ1-3, with 7 bases matching TRBD1. Germline CDR1 and CDR2: SGDLS and YYNGEE. CDR3 size: 16 residues. V lost 4 bases and J lost 3; bases outside the gene matches: 10. CDR3 in DNA: TGTGCCAGCAGCTTCCAGACAGGGAAGATTGGAAACACCATATATTTT. It codes for CASSFQTGKIGNTIYF. The entire variable domain, with the rest obtained from reference TRBV9 and TRBJ1-3, is as follows: DSGVTQTPKHLITATGQRVTLRCSPRSGDLSVYWYQQSLDQGLQFLIQYYNGEERAKGNILERFSAQQFPDLHSELNLSSLELGDSALYFCASSFQTGKIGNTIYFGEGSWLTVV.

The chain employs TRBV7-8 and TRBJ1-5, with 7 bases that match TRBD1. CDR3 length: 13 residues. V dropped 1 base and J dropped 16; count of bases not matched to a gene: 10. Germline CDR1 reads SGHVS; CDR2 reads FQNEAQ. In DNA, the CDR3 is TGTGCCAGCAGCTTAGTATCGGGCAGGGGGATACATTTT. It codes for CASSLVSGRGIHF.